The next 19 T cell receptor beta chains were all read from a single sample in a study of PD-1 blockade in classical Hodgkin lymphoma. Method: immunoSEQ multiplex PCR; TCRdb's copy keeps in-frame clones and lacks some. The data show about 86,000 clones, roughly nine tenths seen once. Every patient relapsed after autologous stem cell transplantation, and brentuximab vedotin exposure varied. Sequencing was performed on peripheral blood mononuclear cells (PBMCs), taken before the second cycle of nivolumab. These receptors all come from a human donor with classical Hodgkin lymphoma.

CDR3 sequence reads: CASSELTVAYEQYF. CDR3 sequence (DNA): TGCGCCAGCAGTGAACTGACAGTCGCCTACGAGCAGTACTTC. The V and J genes are TRBV10-2 and TRBJ2-7; weak D call: TRBD1 (5 bases). The CDR3 totals 14 residues. Looked up from germline, CDR1 is WSHSY and CDR2 is SAAADI. Trimming cost V 3 bases and J 2 bases, with 11 bases left between them.

The chain has TRBV7-2 and TRBJ2-5, with TRBD1 matching over 9 bases. Unmatched junction bases numbered 2, after V lost 3 bases and J lost 3 bases. Germline V CDR1 and CDR2: SGHTA, FQGNSA. This CDR3 is 14 amino acids long. In DNA, the CDR3 is TGTGCCAGCAGCTTGGACAGGGGAAAAGAGACCCAGTACTTC. It is translated as CASSLDRGKETQYF.

The gene calls are TRBV27 and TRBJ2-7, with D possibly matching TRBD2 (5 bases). Trimming took 6 bases from V and 3 from J, leaving 15 bases between them. This CDR3 spans 14 amino acids. Germline V lookup: CDR1 MNHEY, CDR2 SMNVEV (reference sequence). CDR3 sequence: CASSPTRSRYEQYF. The CDR3 DNA sequence: TGTGCCAGCAGCCCCACTAGATCGCGCTACGAGCAGTACTTC.

The chain recombines TRBV7-9 with TRBJ1-6, with TRBD1 as a possible D gene (5 bases). V lost 5 bases and J 0 bases, leaving 8 bases between the germline ends. CDR3 size: 15 residues. From germline, CDR1 is SEHNR and CDR2 FQNEAQ (reference sequence). DNA of the CDR3: TGTGCCAGCAGCCGGGGGAGCTCCTATAATTCACCCCTCCACTTT. It encodes CASSRGSSYNSPLHF. The full variable domain, in which reference TRBV7-9 and TRBJ1-6 provide the parts outside the CDR3, is DTGVSQNPRHKITKRGQNVTFRCDPISEHNRLYWYRQTLGQGPEFLTYFQNEAQLEKSRLLSDRFSAERPKGSFSTLEIQRTEQGDSAMYLCASSRGSSYNSPLHFGNGTRLTVT.

This clone is labeled as medium-sized. This sequence joins TRBV27 and TRBJ2-7; 7 bases map to TRBD2. The V and J ends lost 5 bases and 0 bases, in that order; junction bases with no gene match: 7. CDR1 MNHEY and CDR2 SMNVEV come from the germline V gene (reference sequence). This CDR3 comprises 15 residues. CDR3 amino acids: CASSRLGGSSYEQYF. DNA for the CDR3: TGTGCCAGCAGTCGCCTGGGCGGGAGCTCCTACGAGCAGTACTTC.

The rearrangement uses TRBV5-1 and TRBJ2-5; weak D call: TRBD1 (5 bases). From germline, CDR1 is SGHRS and CDR2 YFSETQ. CDR3 length: 14 amino acids. Trimming pared 3 bases from V and 0 bases from J, leaving 9 bases between. CDR3 loop: CASSYTGNQETQYF. As DNA, the CDR3 is TGCGCCAGCAGCTATACAGGCAACCAAGAGACCCAGTACTTC.

The CDR3 spells CASSQGASGKNIQYF. In DNA, the CDR3 is TGCGCCAGCAGCCAAGGTGCTAGCGGAAAAAACATTCAGTACTTC. This chain uses TRBV4-1 with TRBJ2-4; 7 bases are a match to TRBD2. The V gene's germline CDR1 is MGHRA and CDR2 YSYEKL. The CDR3 is 15 residues long. V shed 1 base and J 4 bases; nucleotides not matched to a gene: 4.

The rearrangement uses TRBV6-1 and TRBJ2-1; TRBD1 agrees at 8 bases. The V and J ends lost 2 bases and 8 bases, in that order; junction bases with no gene match: 8. Looked up from germline, CDR1 is MNHNS and CDR2 is SASEGT. This CDR3 region has 15 residues. The CDR3 protein is CASSEWAGGRDEQFF. DNA for the CDR3: TGTGCCAGCAGTGAATGGGCAGGGGGCAGGGATGAGCAGTTCTTC.

This chain joins TRBV11-1 and TRBJ2-3, with 8 bases matching TRBD1. J lost 1 base, V lost 5 bases, and 5 bases had no gene match. CDR3 length: 15 amino acids. CDR1 and CDR2 from the germline V gene are SGHAT and FQDESV (reference sequence). The CDR3 DNA follows: TGTGCCAGCAGCGTAACAGGGGGGCGCACAGATACGCAGTATTTT. Translating it yields CASSVTGGRTDTQYF.

J is TRBJ2-5 and V is TRBV2; unclear D gene. Germline-derived CDR1 and CDR2 are SNHLY and FYNNEI. There are 11 residues in the CDR3. Trimming took off 8 bases at V and 2 bases at J, with 6 bases between the two ends. The CDR3 DNA reads TGTGCCAGCGATTTACAAGAGACCCAGTACTTC. Its protein product is CASDLQETQYF. Using reference TRBV2 and TRBJ2-5 for the parts outside the CDR3, the full variable domain is EPEVTQTPSHQVTQMGQEVILRCVPISNHLYFYWYRQILGQKVEFLVSFYNNEISEKSEIFDDQFSVERPDGSNFTLKIRSTKLEDSAMYFCASDLQETQYFGPGTRLLVL.

This clone showed up just once. The chain employs TRBV5-5 and TRBJ1-5; D uncertain. This CDR3 is 14 amino acids long. V shed 2 bases and J shed 4 bases, with 10 bases lying between them. Germline-derived CDR1 and CDR2 are SGHKS and YYEKEE (reference sequence). CDR3 DNA sequence: TGTGCCAGCAGCTTTCAGGTTTTTAATCAGCCCCAGCATTTT. As protein: CASSFQVFNQPQHF.

The chain recombines TRBV28 with TRBJ1-1, with D tentatively TRBD1 (5 bases). The CDR3 runs 12 residues. The V gene lost 6 bases and the J gene lost 3 bases, with 8 bases spanning the gap. The germline CDR1 and CDR2 sequences are MDHEN and SYDVKM. CDR3 sequence reads: CASRVRDTEAFF. The CDR3 DNA reads as TGTGCCAGCAGAGTCAGGGACACTGAAGCTTTCTTT.

This clone occurred a few times. The V call is TRBV9, the J call TRBJ1-1, with a possible D match to TRBD1 (5 bases). The CDR3 is made up of 12 amino acids. V dropped 0 bases and J dropped 7 bases, with 7 bases sitting between them. The V gene's germline CDR1 is SGDLS and CDR2 YYNGEE. The CDR3, as DNA: TGTGCCAGCAGCGTAGCAGGACATGAAGCTTTCTTT. Residues: CASSVAGHEAFF. The full variable domain, in which reference TRBV9 and TRBJ1-1 provide the parts outside the CDR3, is DSGVTQTPKHLITATGQRVTLRCSPRSGDLSVYWYQQSLDQGLQFLIQYYNGEERAKGNILERFSAQQFPDLHSELNLSSLELGDSALYFCASSVAGHEAFFGQGTRLTVV.

The V gene is TRBV18, the J gene TRBJ2-6; D tentatively reads TRBD1 or TRBD2 (5 bases each). The CDR3 sequence is 19 residues long. Germline V gene data show CDR1 as KGHSH and CDR2 as LQKENI. Trimming took 4 bases from V and 0 from J, leaving 19 bases between them. CDR3 protein: CASSLVAGTESSGANVLTF. CDR3 sequence (DNA): TGTGCCAGCTCACTAGTCGCCGGGACGGAGAGCTCTGGGGCCAACGTCCTGACTTTC.

This chain uses TRBV5-1 with TRBJ2-1, with unresolved D. In germline, CDR1 is SGHRS, CDR2 YFSETQ. Trimming took 3 bases from V and 4 from J, leaving 17 bases between them. The CDR3 runs to 16 residues. CDR3 nucleotide sequence: TGCGCCAGCAGCTCGTTGTTCAACATGGTTTACAATGAGCAGTTCTTC. It specifies CASSSLFNMVYNEQFF. The variable domain in full, completed from reference TRBV5-1 and TRBJ2-1, reads KAGVTQTPRYLIKTRGQQVTLSCSPISGHRSVSWYQQTPGQGLQFLFEYFSETQRNKGNFPGRFSGRQFSNSRSEMNVSTLELGDSALYLCASSSLFNMVYNEQFFGPGTRLTVL.

A single count supports this clone. The chain employs TRBV2 and TRBJ1-6, with D possibly TRBD1 on 5 matching bases. V dropped 4 bases and J dropped 7 bases, with 8 bases sitting between them. Germline loops: CDR1 SNHLY, CDR2 FYNNEI. The CDR3 runs to 13 residues. CDR3 residues: CASSGGPNSPLHF. The CDR3 bases are TGTGCCAGCAGTGGGGGACCGAATTCACCCCTCCACTTT.

The rearrangement joins TRBV18 to TRBJ2-1; D gene uncertain. Germline V gene sequence: CDR1 KGHSH, CDR2 LQKENI. V shed 0 bases and J shed 8 bases, with 11 bases lying between them. The CDR3 totals 14 residues. In nucleotides, the CDR3 is TGTGCCAGCTCACCACCAGACTTCCTCGATGAGCAGTTCTTC. This translates into CASSPPDFLDEQFF.

The chain is built from TRBV18 and TRBJ2-3; D is undetermined. Trimming left V 4 bases short and J 2 bases short, with 16 bases between. The CDR3 contains 16 residues. Germline V gives CDR1 KGHSH, CDR2 LQKENI. DNA of the CDR3: TGTGCCAGCTCACAAACTCCCCACATACCCACAGATACGCAGTATTTT. Translated: CASSQTPHIPTDTQYF.

The chain carries TRBV7-6 and TRBJ2-7; 13 bases agree with TRBD2. CDR3 length equals 19 residues. J gave up 5 bases and V 0 bases, and 13 bases lay outside the gene matches. CDR1 is SGHVS, CDR2 FNYEAQ, per germline. CDR3: CASSLAPLPLAGGPNEQYF. DNA for the CDR3: TGTGCCAGCAGCTTAGCCCCCTTGCCACTAGCGGGAGGGCCAAACGAGCAGTACTTC.